A selection of T cell receptor beta chains follows, all from one sample in a study of blood T cell repertoires in COVID-19. This table comes from immunoSEQ multiplex PCR, and its TCRdb copy is limited to in-frame clones, with some not included. The sample comprises roughly 220,000 clones, about 86% of which are singletons, and 3.8% rests with the top ten. Sequences were obtained from PBMCs or T cells enriched from blood (not recorded which). All receptors come from a woman between 40 and 55 years old with acute COVID-19. CDR3s include the opening cysteine and the closing phenylalanine or tryptophan. Fields, in order: J gene, clone size, D gene, V gene, CDR3 protein, CDR3 DNA. The D gene is left open where the match is weak. Clone sizes are given selectively: once, few, many, or a class where the clone is expanded.

>TRBJ2-5|NA|TRBD2|TRBV28
CASSSGGIEETQYF
TGTGCCAGCAGTTCGGGGGGAATCGAAGAGACCCAGTACTTC
>TRBJ2-1|NA|NA|TRBV3-1/TRBV3-2
CASSPSGASYYNEQFF
TGTGCCAGCAGCCCTTCAGGGGCTAGCTACTACAATGAGCAGTTCTTC
>TRBJ2-7|NA|NA|TRBV28
CASSLGQPNYEQYF
TGTGCCAGCAGTTTAGGACAGCCCAACTACGAGCAGTACTTC
>TRBJ1-1|NA|NA|TRBV18
CASSGQSNTEAFF
TGTGCCAGCTCAGGACAGTCTAACACTGAAGCTTTCTTT
>TRBJ1-6|NA|TRBD1|TRBV2
CASTRMVGRDSHNSPLHF
TGTGCCAGCACCAGAATGGTGGGCCGGGACAGCCATAATTCACCCCTCCACTTT
>TRBJ2-3|NA|TRBD2|TRBV4-2
CASSQLAGVGTDTQYF
TGTGCCAGCAGCCAACTAGCGGGAGTAGGGACAGATACGCAGTATTTT
>TRBJ1-2|NA|NA|TRBV7-3
CASSLDPGTGYTF
TGTGCCAGCAGCCTAGACCCTGGAACCGGCTACACCTTC
>TRBJ1-1|NA|NA|TRBV9
CASSVAERNTEAFF
TGTGCCAGCAGCGTAGCGGAGAGGAACACTGAAGCTTTCTTT
>TRBJ1-5|few|TRBD1|TRBV28
CASRGQGAGQPQHF
TGTGCCAGCAGGGGACAGGGGGCGGGTCAGCCCCAGCATTTT
>TRBJ2-1|NA|TRBD1|TRBV4-1
CASTGPTGGAGPYNEQFF
TGCGCCAGCACCGGTCCCACAGGGGGCGCGGGCCCCTACAATGAGCAGTTCTTC
>TRBJ1-1|NA|NA|TRBV13
CASSFPTSRDTEAFF
TGTGCCAGCAGCTTCCCCACCAGCCGGGACACTGAAGCTTTCTTT
>TRBJ2-5|NA|TRBD2|TRBV3-1/TRBV3-2
CASSPFSGSGRETQYF
TGTGCCAGCAGCCCCTTCAGCGGGAGCGGGAGAGAGACCCAGTACTTC
>TRBJ2-5|NA|NA|TRBV7-8
CASSLRDWRGTQYF
TGTGCCAGCAGCTTGCGGGACTGGCGAGGGACCCAGTACTTC
>TRBJ2-5|NA|NA|TRBV28
CASSVTGGGETQYF
TGTGCCAGCAGTGTCACAGGGGGGGGAGAGACCCAGTACTTC
>TRBJ1-1|NA|NA|TRBV6-2/TRBV6-3
CASSYSGRIEAFF
TGTGCCAGCAGTTACTCGGGGCGGATTGAAGCTTTCTTT
>TRBJ2-7|NA|TRBD2|TRBV6-1
CASSEEASGIPFSYEQYF
TGTGCCAGCAGTGAAGAGGCTAGCGGGATACCCTTCTCCTACGAGCAGTACTTC
>TRBJ1-5|NA|NA|TRBV4-1
CASSLKRADDQPQHF
TGCGCCAGCAGCCTCAAGCGGGCAGATGATCAGCCCCAGCATTTT
>TRBJ2-3|many|NA|TRBV5-4
CASSLDRGLTDTQYF
TGTGCCAGCAGCTTGGACAGGGGACTCACAGATACGCAGTATTTT
>TRBJ2-5|once|NA|TRBV15
CATSRGDDLYQETQYF
TGTGCCACCAGCAGAGGAGACGACTTGTACCAAGAGACCCAGTACTTC
>TRBJ2-1|NA|TRBD1|TRBV19
CASTKTGVNEQFF
TGTGCCAGTACCAAGACAGGGGTCAATGAGCAGTTCTTC
>TRBJ1-5|few|NA|TRBV2
CASTRVAAGNQPQHF
TGTGCCAGCACCCGAGTGGCAGCGGGCAATCAGCCCCAGCATTTT
>TRBJ2-1|NA|NA|TRBV7-2
CASSPGTAYNEQFF
TGTGCCAGCAGCCCCGGGACTGCGTACAATGAGCAGTTCTTC
>TRBJ1-3|NA|TRBD1|TRBV9
CASSETQGTYGNTIYF
TGTGCCAGCAGCGAAACACAGGGGACATATGGAAACACCATATATTTT
>TRBJ2-7|NA|NA|TRBV7-9
CASSLGTAYEQYF
TGTGCCAGCAGCTTAGGGACAGCCTACGAGCAGTACTTC
>TRBJ1-1|NA|TRBD1|TRBV5-1
CASSTQGEGLAFF
TGCGCCAGCAGCACTCAGGGGGAAGGGTTGGCTTTCTTT
>TRBJ2-2|NA|TRBD2|TRBV19
CASSYSGSDTGELFF
TGTGCCAGTAGTTACAGCGGGAGCGACACCGGGGAGCTGTTTTTT
>TRBJ2-1|NA|NA|TRBV11-2
CASSTRRAGEQFF
TGTGCCAGCAGCACCCGGAGGGCCGGTGAGCAGTTCTTC
>TRBJ1-4|NA|TRBD1|TRBV29-1
CSVKRDRTNEKLFF
TGCAGCGTGAAAAGGGACAGGACTAATGAAAAACTGTTTTTT
>TRBJ2-5|NA|NA|TRBV7-9
CASSLLQAVTQYF
TGTGCCAGCAGCCTCCTACAAGCGGTGACCCAGTACTTC
>TRBJ2-2|few|NA|TRBV19
CASSTDGGRAGELFF
TGTGCCAGTAGTACTGACGGGGGTAGGGCCGGGGAGCTGTTTTTT
>TRBJ2-7|NA|NA|TRBV28
CASSGSGSSSYEQYF
TGTGCCAGCAGTGGGAGCGGATCCAGCTCCTACGAGCAGTACTTC
>TRBJ2-1|few|NA|TRBV3-1/TRBV3-2
CASSQVRNEQFF
TGTGCCAGCAGCCAAGTTCGCAATGAGCAGTTCTTC
>TRBJ2-7|NA|TRBD2|TRBV6-1
CASSEGIAGMSYEQYF
TGTGCCAGCAGTGAAGGTATAGCGGGGATGTCCTACGAGCAGTACTTC
>TRBJ2-2|NA|TRBD1|TRBV7-2
CASSLQLTGTGELFF
TGTGCCAGCAGCTTACAATTGACAGGGACCGGGGAGCTGTTTTTT
>TRBJ2-3|NA|TRBD2|TRBV3-1/TRBV3-2
CASSPGLAGAADTQYF
TGTGCCAGCAGCCCCGGACTAGCGGGAGCGGCAGATACGCAGTATTTT
>TRBJ2-3|few|TRBD2|TRBV5-1
CASSASGRRTDTQYF
TGCGCCAGCAGCGCTAGCGGGAGACGCACAGATACGCAGTATTTT
>TRBJ2-2|once|NA|TRBV11-3
CASSLALANTGELFF
TGTGCCAGCAGCTTGGCCCTAGCGAACACCGGGGAGCTGTTTTTT
>TRBJ2-5|NA|TRBD1|TRBV11-1
CASSAGQGSWETQYF
TGTGCCAGCAGCGCGGGACAGGGGTCTTGGGAGACCCAGTACTTC
>TRBJ1-2|NA|NA|TRBV30
CAWNLGQVTNTF
TGTGCCTGGAACTTGGGACAAGTTACTAACACCTTC
>TRBJ2-3|NA|TRBD2|TRBV5-1
CASSHLAGGVADTQYF
TGCGCCAGCAGCCACCTAGCGGGAGGGGTGGCAGATACGCAGTATTTT
>TRBJ1-6|few|TRBD1|TRBV9
CASSEIPGGRGNSPLHF
TGTGCCAGCAGCGAGATTCCAGGGGGGCGCGGTAATTCACCCCTCCACTTT
>TRBJ2-3|NA|TRBD2|TRBV5-4
CASSLSGRELTDTQYF
TGTGCCAGCAGCCTTAGCGGGAGAGAGCTGACAGATACGCAGTATTTT
>TRBJ1-3|NA|NA|TRBV18
CASSPDSLSGNTIYF
TGTGCCAGCTCACCTGACAGTCTCTCTGGAAACACCATATATTTT
>TRBJ1-1|NA|TRBD1|TRBV7-2
CATSQGMNTEAFF
TGTGCCACCTCACAGGGGATGAACACTGAAGCTTTCTTT
>TRBJ2-2|NA|NA|TRBV27
CASSPFAGELFF
TGTGCCAGCAGTCCGTTCGCCGGGGAGCTGTTTTTT
>TRBJ2-1|NA|NA|TRBV3-1/TRBV3-2
CASSQERYEQFF
TGTGCCAGCAGCCAAGAGAGATATGAGCAGTTCTTC
>TRBJ2-3|NA|TRBD2|TRBV10-3
CAIRAGVGPDTQYF
TGTGCCATCAGGGCGGGAGTTGGGCCAGATACGCAGTATTTT
>TRBJ2-1|NA|TRBD2|TRBV9
CASSPRELSYNEQFF
TGTGCCAGCAGCCCGCGGGAGCTCTCCTACAATGAGCAGTTCTTC
>TRBJ2-7|once|NA|TRBV6-4
CASTGRPQAWQYF
TGTGCCAGCACAGGGAGGCCCCAGGCTTGGCAGTACTTC
>TRBJ1-6|NA|TRBD1|TRBV10-1
CASIESQQGGSPLHF
TGCGCCAGCATTGAGTCTCAGCAGGGGGGATCACCCCTCCACTTT
>TRBJ1-1|NA|NA|TRBV24-1
CATSDRTVAEAFF
TGTGCCACCAGTGATCGGACAGTGGCTGAAGCTTTCTTT
>TRBJ2-3|NA|NA|TRBV30
CARGVGQITDTQYF
TGTGCCAGGGGGGTGGGACAGATCACAGATACGCAGTATTTT
>TRBJ1-1|NA|NA|TRBV5-1
CASSLVPAGVNTEAFF
TGCGCCAGCAGCTTGGTTCCGGCAGGCGTTAACACTGAAGCTTTCTTT
>TRBJ2-5|NA|NA|TRBV7-8
CASSLNRVGRETQYF
TGTGCCAGCAGCCTTAACAGGGTTGGGCGAGAGACCCAGTACTTC
>TRBJ1-2|NA|NA|TRBV19
CASTTGGVFTYTF
TGTGCCAGCACTACGGGGGGCGTCTTTACCTACACCTTC
>TRBJ2-3|once|TRBD2|TRBV6-2/TRBV6-3
CASSYSSSGVLNTQYF
TGTGCCAGCAGTTACTCGAGTAGCGGGGTCTTAAATACGCAGTATTTT
>TRBJ2-3|NA|NA|TRBV4-1
CASSPHRGQEGADTQYF
TGCGCCAGCAGCCCCCACCGAGGACAGGAGGGTGCAGATACGCAGTATTTT